The clone carrying this T cell receptor (beta chain) is a singleton in its sample. Data came from immunoSEQ multiplex PCR; TCRdb stores just in-frame clones and leaves some out. The data hold 60,000 to 75,000 clones, with approximately 91% observed a single time. The data belong to a study of T cell changes during pregnancy in multiple sclerosis. After removal of 6 bases from V and 5 bases from J, the junction contained 5 bases not matched to a gene. Germline V gene lookup returns CDR1 LNHDA and CDR2 SQIVND (reference sequence). This CDR3 has 13 residues. The chain is built from TRBV19 and TRBJ2-7, with 9 bases matching TRBD1. The source material was peripheral blood, sampled in the third trimester of pregnancy. The clonotype was recovered from a female donor with multiple sclerosis, enrolled in a pregnancy study. The CDR3 DNA reads as TGTGCCAGTAGACGGACAGGGGTCGACGAGCAGTACTTC. Amino acids: CASRRTGVDEQYF.